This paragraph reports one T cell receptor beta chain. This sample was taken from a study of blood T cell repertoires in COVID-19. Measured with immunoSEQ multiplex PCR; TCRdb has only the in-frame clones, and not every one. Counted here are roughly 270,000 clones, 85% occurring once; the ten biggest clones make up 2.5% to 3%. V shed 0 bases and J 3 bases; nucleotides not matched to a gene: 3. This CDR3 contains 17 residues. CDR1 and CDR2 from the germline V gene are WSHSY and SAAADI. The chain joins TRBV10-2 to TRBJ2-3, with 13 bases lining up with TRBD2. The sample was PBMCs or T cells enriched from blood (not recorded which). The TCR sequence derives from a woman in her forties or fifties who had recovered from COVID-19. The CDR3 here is CASSESMGLAGTDTQYF. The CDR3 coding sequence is TGCGCCAGCAGTGAGTCCATGGGACTAGCGGGGACAGATACGCAGTATTTT.